The present TCR beta chain was sequenced within a study of blood T cell repertoires in COVID-19. Study-level information: From the United States, Italy and Spain came samples of acute and convalescent COVID-19. PBMCs, B-cell-depleted T cells, or T cells provided the cDNA or gDNA that made up the material.

As handled by the study authors: Estimation of nucleated cell counts relied on the amplification of reference gene primers. Generated by immunoSEQ multiplex PCR, the TCRdb table keeps only in-frame clones and is missing some. Clone size and the V and J calls come from that table; the DNA yielded D and trimming. This sample has about 190,000 clones, with under 80% found just once. The source of this sequence is a man between 50 and 59 years old who had recovered from COVID-19. The sequencing sample was made of peripheral blood.

The CDR3 DNA reads as TGTGCCAGCAGTCGTGACAGGGTCTCGGATTCACCCCTCCACTTT. Translated: CASSRDRVSDSPLHF. The rearrangement uses TRBV7-2 and TRBJ1-6, with 7 bases aligning to TRBD1. This CDR3 is 15 amino acids long. With V trimmed by 6 bases and J by 8 bases, 10 bases remained unmatched. CDR1 SGHTA and CDR2 FQGNSA come from the germline V gene.